The 25 T cell receptor beta chains in this list originate from one sample, sequenced in a study of OX40 agonist ivuxolimab in advanced cancers. Library prep was done by the immunoSEQ multiplex PCR assay. Held by TCRdb, this immuneACCESS table contains in-frame sequences only and omits some clones. Under half of the omission traces to an unresolved V gene where checked; the cause of the rest is unknown. Within this sample are around 61,000 clones, with 92% of them counted one time only. Over 20% of the sample rests with the top ten. Source: CD4+ or CD8+ T cells sorted from blood, taken in a trial of the OX40 agonist ivuxolimab. The origin of the receptors is an adult with an advanced solid tumor such as melanoma, head and neck, liver or kidney cancer.

The rearrangement joins TRBV30 to TRBJ2-1; 11 bases map to TRBD2. V was pared by 2 bases and J by 7 bases, with 10 bases of the junction left unmatched. There are 16 residues in the CDR3. CDR1 is GTSNPN and CDR2 is SVGIG in the germline V gene (reference sequence). The CDR3 DNA reads TGTGCCTGGAGTTTATTAGCGGGGGGGCCTATGAATGAGCAGTTCTTC. It specifies CAWSLLAGGPMNEQFF.

The gene calls are TRBV28 and TRBJ2-3; D possibly uses TRBD1 or TRBD2 (5 bases each). Germline V lookup: CDR1 MDHEN, CDR2 SYDVKM. The V gene lost 3 bases and the J gene lost 4 bases, with 11 bases spanning the gap. The CDR3 covers 14 residues. The CDR3 region has the DNA TGTGCCAGCAGTTTCCAGGGAGCGGCAGATACGCAGTATTTT. Encoded protein: CASSFQGAADTQYF.

The chain couples TRBV4-1 to TRBJ1-5; D is ambiguous. The germline gives CDR1 MGHRA, CDR2 YSYEKL. This CDR3 region has 15 residues. V gave up 5 bases and J gave up 7 bases, with 18 bases separating them. CDR3 sequence: CASSYFKRADQPQHF. In DNA form, the CDR3 reads TGCGCCAGCAGCTACTTTAAGAGGGCCGACCAGCCCCAGCATTTT.

This clone was seen just once. The J gene is TRBJ2-3, the V gene TRBV30; D possibly corresponds to TRBD2 (6 bases). Trimming pared 3 bases from V and 0 bases from J, leaving 16 bases between. Germline CDR1 is GTSNPN and CDR2 is SVGIG (reference sequence). This CDR3 spans 16 amino acids. CDR3 sequence: CAWRGLGEDSTDTQYF. CDR3 nucleotide sequence: TGTGCCTGGAGAGGGCTGGGGGAGGATAGCACAGATACGCAGTATTTT.

The table lists this clone with a few counts. The rearrangement joins TRBV4-2 to TRBJ2-1; D is unclear. Germline values: CDR1 LGHNA, CDR2 YNFKEQ. The ends were cut back, 0 bases at V and 1 base at J, with 10 bases in the middle. This CDR3 is built from 16 residues. The chain's CDR3 is CASSQEGVESYNEQFF. The CDR3 DNA sequence: TGTGCCAGCAGCCAAGAAGGCGTAGAATCCTACAATGAGCAGTTCTTC.

Judged by abundance, this clone is medium-sized. This chain joins TRBV9 and TRBJ1-2; D call uncertain. Germline V gene data show CDR1 as SGDLS and CDR2 as YYNGEE. V dropped 4 bases and J dropped 3 bases, with 10 bases sitting between them. This CDR3 contains 13 residues. CDR3 sequence: CASSLGSDYGYTF. In nucleotides, the CDR3 is TGTGCCAGCAGCTTGGGCAGCGACTATGGCTACACCTTC.

The gene calls are TRBV7-8 and TRBJ2-7; D is perhaps TRBD1 or TRBD2 (6 bases each). V lost 3 bases, J lost 2 bases, and 26 bases lay in between. The V gene's germline CDR1 is SGHVS and CDR2 FQNEAQ. The CDR3 length is 19 residues. The CDR3: CASSFRMEGGVGKTYEQYF. In DNA, the CDR3 is TGTGCCAGCAGCTTCCGAATGGAGGGGGGCGTCGGAAAAACCTACGAGCAGTACTTC.

The DNA of the CDR3 is TGTGCCACCAGCAGAGATACGGGTATCGATCAGCCCCAGCATTTT. Translating gives CATSRDTGIDQPQHF. This chain joins TRBV15 and TRBJ1-5; no firm D call. The CDR3 covers 15 residues. Trimming cost V 0 bases and J 5 bases, with 11 bases left between them. Germline CDR1 reads LNHNV; CDR2 reads YYDKDF (reference sequence).

The chain joins TRBV11-2 to TRBJ2-1; D is possibly TRBD2 (6 bases). The CDR3 length is 15 residues. The V gene lost 1 base and the J gene lost 3 bases, with 10 bases spanning the gap. Germline-derived CDR1 and CDR2 are SGHAT and FQNNGV. The chain's CDR3 is CASSLVADYYNEQFF. The CDR3 DNA reads TGTGCCAGCAGCTTAGTAGCGGACTACTACAATGAGCAGTTCTTC.

DNA for the CDR3: TGTGCCAGCAGCATCAGGGAGACGAATGAGCAGTTCTTC. It translates to CASSIRETNEQFF. The chain carries TRBV5-5 and TRBJ2-1; D tentatively reads TRBD1 or TRBD2 (5 bases each). The CDR3 contains 13 residues. Trimming took 4 bases from V and 7 from J, leaving 12 bases between them. The germline CDR1 and CDR2 sequences are SGHKS and YYEKEE (reference sequence).

In this sample, this clone turned up once. V gene TRBV5-4 combines with J gene TRBJ2-3, with D uncertain. The CDR3 contains 14 residues. Germline V gives CDR1 SGHNT, CDR2 YYREEE (reference sequence). Trimming stripped 0 bases from V and 2 bases from J, with 7 bases between. CDR3 DNA: TGTGCCAGCAGCTTGGAATCTTCCACAGATACGCAGTATTTT. Residues: CASSLESSTDTQYF.

The V and J genes are TRBV28 and TRBJ1-4; TRBD1 aligns across 9 bases. Trimming removed 3 bases from V and 10 bases from J; junction bases left unmatched: 3. The CDR3 spans 13 residues. Germline loops: CDR1 MDHEN, CDR2 SYDVKM. In DNA, the CDR3 is TGTGCCAGCAGTTTGGACAGGGGTGGAAAACTGTTTTTT. Its protein is CASSLDRGGKLFF.

This clone was seen once. The rearrangement joins TRBV13 to TRBJ2-1; D not certain. V lost 5 bases to trimming and J lost 4 bases, with 3 bases between them. CDR1 and CDR2 (germline): PRHDT, FYEKMQ (reference sequence). This CDR3 is 11 amino acids long. The chain's CDR3 is CASSLYNEQFF. In DNA form, the CDR3 reads TGTGCCAGCAGCCTATACAATGAGCAGTTCTTC.

The chain combines TRBV6-1 with TRBJ2-2, with TRBD1 identical over 7 bases. Germline loops: CDR1 MNHNS, CDR2 SASEGT. CDR3 length: 15 residues. After removal of 1 base from V and 4 bases from J, the junction contained 3 bases not matched to a gene. CDR3 coding DNA: TGTGCCAGCAGTGAAGGGACAGGAGGCACCGGGGAGCTGTTTTTT. It is translated as CASSEGTGGTGELFF.

This clone was recorded only once. This chain uses TRBV27 with TRBJ2-3; perhaps D is TRBD1 or TRBD2 (5 bases each). Germline values: CDR1 MNHEY, CDR2 SMNVEV (reference sequence). The CDR3 runs 15 residues. V dropped 0 bases and J dropped 0 bases, with 7 bases sitting between them. DNA of the CDR3: TGTGCCAGCAGTTTATCCTGGGACAGCACAGATACGCAGTATTTT. Its translation: CASSLSWDSTDTQYF.

This chain joins TRBV5-1 and TRBJ2-1, with D uncertain. V lost 1 base and J lost 6, with 8 bases in between. This CDR3 is built from 13 residues. CDR1 is SGHRS and CDR2 is YFSETQ in the germline V gene. CDR3 protein: CASSLRVLNEQFF. The CDR3 DNA reads TGCGCCAGCAGCTTGCGCGTTCTCAATGAGCAGTTCTTC.

The rearrangement links TRBV28 to TRBJ2-1; 7 bases line up with TRBD1. Germline V lookup: CDR1 MDHEN, CDR2 SYDVKM. The V gene end was trimmed by 5 bases and the J gene end by 4 bases; junction bases not matched to a gene: 2. The CDR3 is 13 amino acids. The CDR3 nucleotides are TGTGCCAGCAGTATGACAGGGTACAATGAGCAGTTCTTC. The encoded protein is CASSMTGYNEQFF.

V usage is TRBV12-5 and J usage is TRBJ1-5, with TRBD1 identical over 7 bases. Per the germline V gene, CDR1 is LGHNT and CDR2 is FRNRAP. CDR3 length equals 13 residues. Losses at the gene ends were 6 bases for V and 4 bases for J; bases not matched to a gene: 3. The CDR3 coding sequence is TGTGCTAGTGGGCAGGGGGTGAATCAGCCCCAGCATTTT. Translation: CASGQGVNQPQHF.

CDR3 sequence (DNA): TGTGCCAGCAGCTTAGTGACAGGGGGGGATTCACCCCTCCACTTT. Translated, it gives CASSLVTGGDSPLHF. This chain uses TRBV7-3 with TRBJ1-6; 9 bases are shared with TRBD1. In germline, CDR1 is SGHTA, CDR2 FQGTGA. J lost 8 bases, V lost 2 bases, and 4 bases had no gene match. CDR3 length: 15 amino acids.

This rearrangement joins TRBV5-8 to TRBJ1-3; D uncertain. The CDR3 covers 16 residues. With 3 bases removed from V and 0 bases from J, the gap between germline ends came to 13 bases. From germline, CDR1 is SGHTS and CDR2 YDEGEE. CDR3 loop: CASSSGWDSSGNTIYF. In DNA, the CDR3 is TGTGCCAGCAGCTCAGGATGGGATAGCTCTGGAAACACCATATATTTT.

CDR3 sequence: CASRSTGTEYSGNTIYF. The CDR3 nucleotides read TGTGCCAGCAGAAGTACCGGGACCGAGTACTCTGGAAACACCATATATTTT. The chain recombines TRBV28 with TRBJ1-3; possibly TRBD1 for D (5 bases). The CDR3 length is 17 residues. V was shortened by 6 bases and J by 0 bases, with 18 bases between the two germline ends. CDR1 is MDHEN, CDR2 SYDVKM, per germline. The full variable domain, completed using reference TRBV28 and TRBJ1-3, is DVKVTQSSRYLVKRTGEKVFLECVQDMDHENMFWYRQDPGLGLRLIYFSYDVKMKEKGDIPEGYSVSREKKERFSLILESASTNQTSMYLCASRSTGTEYSGNTIYFGEGSWLTVV.

J is TRBJ2-7 and V is TRBV28; tentative D call: TRBD2 (5 bases). This CDR3 region has 14 residues. Trimming took 3 bases from V and 0 from J, leaving 9 bases between them. Germline V gene lookup returns CDR1 MDHEN and CDR2 SYDVKM. CDR3 sequence: CASSFRGNSYEQYF. CDR3 DNA: TGTGCCAGCAGTTTTCGGGGAAACTCCTACGAGCAGTACTTC.

V and J are TRBV9 and TRBJ1-1; D is undetermined. CDR1 SGDLS and CDR2 YYNGEE come from the germline V gene. V was clipped by 3 bases and J by 6 bases, with 15 bases between them. The CDR3 extends over 14 amino acids. The CDR3 DNA reads TGTGCCAGCAGCGCGCGGGGAGACGGAGCTGAAGCTTTCTTT. Protein: CASSARGDGAEAFF.

This chain links TRBV9 with TRBJ1-2, with 7 bases that match TRBD1. This CDR3 has 14 residues. The germline V gene encodes CDR1 SGDLS and CDR2 YYNGEE. V lost 4 bases, J lost 4 bases, and 7 bases stayed unmatched. CDR3 sequence (DNA): TGTGCCAGCAGCCACACCGGGACAGCCTATGGCTACACCTTC. This gives the protein CASSHTGTAYGYTF.

The rearrangement uses TRBV9 and TRBJ1-4; a weak D match, TRBD1 (6 bases). From germline, CDR1 is SGDLS and CDR2 YYNGEE. V was shortened by 3 bases and J by 2 bases, with 14 bases between the two germline ends. This CDR3 contains 16 residues. For the CDR3, the DNA is TGTGCCAGCAGCGAGGGGGAATGGGGTACTAATGAAAAACTGTTTTTT. Translation: CASSEGEWGTNEKLFF. Filled out from reference TRBV9 and TRBJ1-4, the complete variable domain reads DSGVTQTPKHLITATGQRVTLRCSPRSGDLSVYWYQQSLDQGLQFLIQYYNGEERAKGNILERFSAQQFPDLHSELNLSSLELGDSALYFCASSEGEWGTNEKLFFGSGTQLSVL.